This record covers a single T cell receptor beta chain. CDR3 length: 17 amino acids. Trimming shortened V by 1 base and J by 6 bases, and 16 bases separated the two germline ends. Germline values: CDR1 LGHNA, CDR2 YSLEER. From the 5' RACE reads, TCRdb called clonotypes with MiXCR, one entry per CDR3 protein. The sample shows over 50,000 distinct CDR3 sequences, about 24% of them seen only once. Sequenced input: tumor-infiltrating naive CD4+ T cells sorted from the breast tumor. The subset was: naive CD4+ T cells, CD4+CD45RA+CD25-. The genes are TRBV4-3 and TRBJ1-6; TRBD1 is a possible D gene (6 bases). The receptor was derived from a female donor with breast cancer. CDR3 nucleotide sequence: TGCGCCAGCAGCCAAGGAGGAAGACAGGCCCTTAATTCACCCCTCCACTTT. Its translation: CASSQGGRQALNSPLHF.